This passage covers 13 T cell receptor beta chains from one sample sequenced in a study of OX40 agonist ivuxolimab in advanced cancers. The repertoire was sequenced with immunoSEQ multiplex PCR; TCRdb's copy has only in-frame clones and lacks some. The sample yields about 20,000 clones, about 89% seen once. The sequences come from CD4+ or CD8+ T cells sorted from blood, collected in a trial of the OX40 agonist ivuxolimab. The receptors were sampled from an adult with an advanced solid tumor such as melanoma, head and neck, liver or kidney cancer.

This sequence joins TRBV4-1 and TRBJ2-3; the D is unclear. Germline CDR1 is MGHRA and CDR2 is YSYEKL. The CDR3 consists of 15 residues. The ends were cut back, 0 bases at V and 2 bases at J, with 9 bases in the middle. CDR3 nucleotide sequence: TGCGCCAGCAGCCAAGATTCCCCTCTCACAGATACGCAGTATTTT. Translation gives CASSQDSPLTDTQYF.

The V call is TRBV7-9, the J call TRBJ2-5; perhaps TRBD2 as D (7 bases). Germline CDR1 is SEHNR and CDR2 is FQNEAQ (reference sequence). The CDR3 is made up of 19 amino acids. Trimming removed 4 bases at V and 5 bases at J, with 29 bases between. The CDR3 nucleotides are TGTGCCAGCAGCTCCTATTCGCTTGGGGGGGCCGTCGTGTGGGAGACCCAGTACTTC. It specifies CASSSYSLGGAVVWETQYF.

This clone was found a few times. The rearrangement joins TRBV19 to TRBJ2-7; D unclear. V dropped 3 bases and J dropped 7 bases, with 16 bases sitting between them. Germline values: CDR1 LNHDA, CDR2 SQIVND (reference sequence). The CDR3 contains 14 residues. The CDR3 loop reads CASSIGLSYGEQYF. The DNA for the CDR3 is TGTGCCAGTAGTATTGGCCTATCATATGGTGAGCAGTACTTC.

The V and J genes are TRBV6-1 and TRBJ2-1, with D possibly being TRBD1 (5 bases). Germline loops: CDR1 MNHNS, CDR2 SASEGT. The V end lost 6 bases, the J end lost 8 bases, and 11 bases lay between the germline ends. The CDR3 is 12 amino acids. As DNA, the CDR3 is TGTGCCAGCAGCCCCAGGGTGGATGAGCAGTTCTTC. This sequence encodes CASSPRVDEQFF.

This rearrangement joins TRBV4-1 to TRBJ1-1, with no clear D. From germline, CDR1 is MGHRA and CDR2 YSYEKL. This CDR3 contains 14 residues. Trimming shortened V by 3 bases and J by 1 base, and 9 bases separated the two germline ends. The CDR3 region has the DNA TGCGCCAGCAGCCAGATCGGGGAGAACACTGAAGCTTTCTTT. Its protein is CASSQIGENTEAFF.

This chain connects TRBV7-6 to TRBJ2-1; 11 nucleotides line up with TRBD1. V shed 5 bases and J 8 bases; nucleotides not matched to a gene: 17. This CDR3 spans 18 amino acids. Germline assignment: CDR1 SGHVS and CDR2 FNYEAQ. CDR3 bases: TGTGCCAGCAGCCCAAAAGGCCGTGGGGACAGGGGGTACGATGAGCAGTTCTTC. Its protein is CASSPKGRGDRGYDEQFF.

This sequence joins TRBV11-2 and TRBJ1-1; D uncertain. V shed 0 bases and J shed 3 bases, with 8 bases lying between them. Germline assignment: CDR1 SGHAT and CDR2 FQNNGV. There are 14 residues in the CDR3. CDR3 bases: TGTGCCAGCAGCTTAGATCCCGGGGACACTGAAGCTTTCTTT. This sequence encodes CASSLDPGDTEAFF. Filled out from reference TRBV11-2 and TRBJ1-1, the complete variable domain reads EAGVAQSPRYKIIEKRQSVAFWCNPISGHATLYWYQQILGQGPKLLIQFQNNGVVDDSQLPKDRFSAERLKGVDSTLKIQPAKLEDSAVYLCASSLDPGDTEAFFGQGTRLTVV.

The CDR3 here is CASSPLWGQADNEQFF. CDR3 nucleotides: TGCGCCAGCAGCCCCCTATGGGGCCAGGCGGACAATGAGCAGTTCTTC. This chain joins TRBV4-1 and TRBJ2-1, with D perhaps matching TRBD1 (5 bases). V was pared by 4 bases and J by 5 bases, with 18 bases between. This CDR3 spans 16 amino acids. Germline assignment: CDR1 MGHRA and CDR2 YSYEKL.

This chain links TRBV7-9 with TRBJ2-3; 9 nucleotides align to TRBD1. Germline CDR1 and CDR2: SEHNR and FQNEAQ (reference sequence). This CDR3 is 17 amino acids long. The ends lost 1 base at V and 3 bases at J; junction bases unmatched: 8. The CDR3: CASSLVRDRVGTDTQYF. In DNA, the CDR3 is TGTGCCAGCAGCTTAGTTCGGGACAGGGTAGGGACAGATACGCAGTATTTT.

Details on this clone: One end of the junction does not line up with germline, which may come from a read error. For the CDR3, the DNA is TGCGTCAGCAGCTTGGGTCCAAGCCGAAAACAGGGTTGGCAAGAGACCCAGTACTTC. It specifies CVSSLGPSRKQGWQETQYF. J is TRBJ2-5 and V is TRBV5-1; possible D gene TRBD1, 6 bases. The CDR3 runs 19 residues. Germline V gives CDR1 SGHRS, CDR2 YFSETQ.

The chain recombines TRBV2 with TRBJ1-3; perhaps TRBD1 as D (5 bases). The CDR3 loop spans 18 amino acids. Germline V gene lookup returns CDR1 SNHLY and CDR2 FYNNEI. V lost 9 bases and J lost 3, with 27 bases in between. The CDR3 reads CASNRNDFAVGGGNTIYF. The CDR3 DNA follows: TGTGCCAGTAATAGAAACGATTTTGCAGTCGGGGGTGGAAACACCATATATTTT.

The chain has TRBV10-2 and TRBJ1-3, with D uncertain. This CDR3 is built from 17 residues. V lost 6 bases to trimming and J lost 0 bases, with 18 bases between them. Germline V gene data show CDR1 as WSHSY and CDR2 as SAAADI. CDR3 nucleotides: TGCGCCAGCAGCGCCGCCGATGGCCGCGTCTCTGGAAACACCATATATTTT. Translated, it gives CASSAADGRVSGNTIYF.

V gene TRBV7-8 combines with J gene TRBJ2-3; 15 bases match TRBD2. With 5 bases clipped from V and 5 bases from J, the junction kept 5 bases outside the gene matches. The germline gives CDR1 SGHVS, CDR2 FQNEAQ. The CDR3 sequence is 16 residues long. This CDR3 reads CASSPRTSGGVDTQYF. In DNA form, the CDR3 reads TGTGCCAGCAGCCCTCGGACTAGCGGGGGGGTAGATACGCAGTATTTT. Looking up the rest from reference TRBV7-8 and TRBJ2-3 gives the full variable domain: GAGVSQSPRYKVAKRGQDVALRCDPISGHVSLFWYQQALGQGPEFLTYFQNEAQLDKSGLPSDRFFAERPEGSVSTLKIQRTQQEDSAVYLCASSPRTSGGVDTQYFGPGTRLTVL.